The 26 T cell receptor beta chains in this list originate from one sample, sequenced in a study of cytomegalovirus exposure and HLA in healthy donors. The PCR ran on 60 Vbeta and 13 Jbeta primers. Assay: immunoSEQ multiplex PCR; the TCRdb copy retains only in-frame clones and omits some. Of 35,000 to 50,000 clones listed, around two thirds are singletons. Sequenced material: PBMCs. The receptors stem from a human donor in good health.

This clone was detected only a few times. The chain joins TRBV7-6 to TRBJ2-3, with a weak D call TRBD1 (5 bases). The CDR3 runs to 11 residues. Trimming took 8 bases from V and 6 from J, leaving 9 bases between them. Germline CDR1 SGHVS, CDR2 FNYEAQ. CDR3 nucleotide sequence: TGTGCCAGCGGAAGGGGCGATACGCAGTATTTT. Translating gives CASGRGDTQYF.

This clone is a singleton in its sample. The chain couples TRBV9 to TRBJ2-1, with D possibly TRBD2 on 5 matching bases. Trimming took off 4 bases at V and 6 bases at J, with 17 bases between the two ends. Germline V gene sequence: CDR1 SGDLS, CDR2 YYNGEE. CDR3 length: 15 residues. The CDR3 bases are TGTGCCAGCAGCCTCGGGATGGCCGGCGGCAATGAGCAGTTCTTC. Translation gives CASSLGMAGGNEQFF.

This chain links TRBV28 with TRBJ2-5; D is possibly TRBD1 (5 bases). CDR1 is MDHEN, CDR2 SYDVKM, per germline. V gave up 6 bases and J gave up 3 bases, with 35 bases separating them. The CDR3 sequence is 21 residues long. In nucleotides, the CDR3 is TGTGCCAGCAGCCCGGACATTACGGCCTCGCGTTTCCCAATCCACAAAGAGACCCAGTACTTC. This sequence encodes CASSPDITASRFPIHKETQYF.

The chain employs TRBV19 and TRBJ1-1; D unclear. Germline CDR1 reads LNHDA; CDR2 reads SQIVND (reference sequence). The CDR3 has 13 residues. V was shortened by 5 bases and J by 4 bases, with 11 bases between the two germline ends. The DNA of the CDR3 is TGTGCCAGTAGTGGGAGGATTGGCACTGAAGCTTTCTTT. This translates into CASSGRIGTEAFF.

V is TRBV7-6 and J is TRBJ2-7; the D gene is possibly TRBD2 (7 bases). The CDR3 length is 14 residues. V was trimmed by 3 bases and J by 2 bases, leaving 11 bases between them. The germline V gene encodes CDR1 SGHVS and CDR2 FNYEAQ. CDR3 residues: CASSLGGLPYEQYF. The CDR3 DNA reads as TGTGCCAGCAGCTTGGGGGGGCTACCCTACGAGCAGTACTTC.

The chain combines TRBV6-5 with TRBJ1-5; no clear D. The V end lost 4 bases, the J end lost 4 bases, and 17 bases lay between the germline ends. The CDR3 consists of 16 residues. Germline V lookup: CDR1 MNHEY, CDR2 SVGAGI. This CDR3 is CASSSGKHARNQPQHF. CDR3 in DNA: TGTGCCAGCAGTTCCGGGAAGCACGCCCGGAATCAGCCCCAGCATTTT.

The CDR3 region is CASSFKNTIYF. The CDR3 DNA sequence: TGCGCCAGCAGCTTTAAAAACACCATATATTTT. The rearrangement uses TRBV5-1 and TRBJ1-3; D uncertain. This CDR3 has 11 residues. In germline, CDR1 is SGHRS, CDR2 YFSETQ. V lost 2 bases, J lost 6 bases, and 3 bases lay in between.

This chain uses TRBV9 with TRBJ1-2; D is uncertain. The CDR3 runs to 14 residues. CDR1 SGDLS and CDR2 YYNGEE come from the germline V gene. Trimming stripped 0 bases from V and 5 bases from J, with 11 bases between. CDR3 sequence reads: CASSVGGTNYGYTF. The CDR3, as DNA: TGTGCCAGCAGCGTAGGAGGAACGAATTATGGCTACACCTTC.

The V call is TRBV7-2, the J call TRBJ2-2; D is possibly TRBD2 (7 bases). Trimming removed 7 bases from V and 0 bases from J, with 18 bases in between. Germline values: CDR1 SGHTA, CDR2 FQGNSA. The CDR3 loop spans 17 amino acids. The CDR3 coding sequence is TGTGCCAGCACCCCTCCGAGGGGGGGGACGAACACCGGGGAGCTGTTTTTT. This codes for CASTPPRGGTNTGELFF.

The chain uses TRBV23-1 and TRBJ1-1; unclear D gene. TRBV23-1 is treated as an ORF (open reading frame) with a function not yet certain. Deletions cut 4 bases from V and 5 bases from J, with 20 bases between. The CDR3 spans 16 residues. The CDR3 here is CASSPQAAPEATEAFF. The DNA of the CDR3 is TGCGCCAGCAGTCCCCAAGCGGCACCCGAGGCGACTGAAGCTTTCTTT.

The V and J genes are TRBV30 and TRBJ2-3; tentatively, D is TRBD2 (6 bases). CDR1 is GTSNPN and CDR2 is SVGIG in the germline V gene (reference sequence). V lost 4 bases and J lost 1, with 12 bases in between. The CDR3 runs 14 residues. The CDR3 loop reads CAWTSGTGTDTQYF. The DNA for the CDR3 is TGTGCCTGGACCTCCGGGACTGGCACAGATACGCAGTATTTT.

This clone was recorded a few times. The chain employs TRBV19 and TRBJ2-2, with TRBD2 matching over 8 bases. Per germline, CDR1 LNHDA and CDR2 SQIVND (reference sequence). J was trimmed by 7 bases and V by 8 bases; bases with no gene match: 9. This CDR3 spans 14 amino acids. This chain's CDR3 is CASERGGSFGELFF. CDR3 DNA: TGTGCCAGTGAACGGGGGGGCTCTTTCGGGGAGCTGTTTTTT.

This chain connects TRBV5-1 to TRBJ2-1; perhaps TRBD2 as D (5 bases). The CDR3 contains 14 residues. Germline CDR1 SGHRS, CDR2 YFSETQ. V lost 5 bases and J lost 4, with 13 bases in between. The CDR3 region has the DNA TGCGCCAGCAGGAACGAGGGATCATACAATGAGCAGTTCTTC. Translation: CASRNEGSYNEQFF.

The V call is TRBV11-2, the J call TRBJ2-2; D call uncertain. CDR1 and CDR2 (germline): SGHAT, FQNNGV. The CDR3 totals 13 residues. Trimming took 5 bases from V and 2 from J, leaving 6 bases between them. CDR3 sequence: CASSRRNTGELFF. The CDR3 bases are TGTGCCAGCAGCCGGAGAAACACCGGGGAGCTGTTTTTT.

This clone was seen only a few times. The chain combines TRBV5-4 with TRBJ2-1, with 7 nucleotides matching TRBD1. The junction had 9 bases not matched to a gene; V was cut back by 6 bases and J by 9 bases. The germline gives CDR1 SGHNT, CDR2 YYREEE (reference sequence). There are 13 residues in the CDR3. The CDR3 loop reads CASTGQVLSEQFF. CDR3 nucleotide sequence: TGTGCCAGCACCGGACAGGTTCTCAGTGAGCAGTTCTTC.

The chain joins TRBV7-2 to TRBJ1-6; 8 bases are a match to TRBD1. J gave up 8 bases and V 1 base, and 4 bases lay outside the gene matches. From germline, CDR1 is SGHTA and CDR2 FQGNSA. This CDR3 is 15 amino acids long. The CDR3 region is CASSLVGQDHSPLHF. CDR3 nucleotide sequence: TGTGCCAGCAGCTTAGTGGGACAGGATCATTCACCCCTCCACTTT.

The chain combines TRBV5-1 with TRBJ2-1; D gene uncertain. CDR3 length equals 13 residues. The V gene's germline CDR1 is SGHRS and CDR2 YFSETQ. Trimming shortened V by 1 base and J by 10 bases, and 12 bases separated the two germline ends. The DNA for the CDR3 is TGCGCCAGCAGCTTGTATACAGTCCAGGAGCAGTTCTTC. Its translation is CASSLYTVQEQFF.

This CDR3 reads CASSLRTGEAGELFF. The CDR3 DNA follows: TGTGCCAGCAGTCTGAGGACAGGGGAGGCCGGGGAGCTGTTTTTT. The V gene is TRBV7-3, the J gene TRBJ2-2; 9 bases line up with TRBD1. Germline CDR1 is SGHTA and CDR2 is FQGTGA. J gave up 6 bases and V 6 bases, and 8 bases lay outside the gene matches. This CDR3 spans 15 amino acids. Filled out from reference TRBV7-3 and TRBJ2-2, the complete variable domain reads GAGVSQTPSNKVTEKGKYVELRCDPISGHTALYWYRQSLGQGPEFLIYFQGTGAADDSGLPNDRFFAVRPEGSVSTLKIQRTERGDSAVYLCASSLRTGEAGELFFGEGSRLTVL.

This clone was detected a few times. The V call is TRBV13, the J call TRBJ2-2, with TRBD1 as a possible D gene (6 bases). The CDR3 sequence is 14 residues long. Germline V gene lookup returns CDR1 PRHDT and CDR2 FYEKMQ (reference sequence). Trimming took 5 bases from V and 6 from J, leaving 13 bases between them. Here the CDR3 reads CASSRQALSGELFF. CDR3 nucleotides: TGTGCCAGCAGCCGACAGGCCCTTTCCGGGGAGCTGTTTTTT.

In this sample, this clone turned up once. This chain links TRBV2 with TRBJ1-3; D not resolved. The germline gives CDR1 SNHLY, CDR2 FYNNEI. This CDR3 comprises 13 residues. V lost 3 bases, J lost 6 bases, and 9 bases lay in between. The CDR3 DNA follows: TGTGCCAGCAGTGAGGGAGCCTTAAACACCATATATTTT. Amino acid sequence: CASSEGALNTIYF.

V is TRBV10-1 and J is TRBJ2-7; the D is unclear. V lost 8 bases and J lost 0, with 11 bases in between. This CDR3 spans 13 amino acids. Germline CDR1 reads WNHNN; CDR2 reads SYGVQD (reference sequence). The CDR3 bases are TGCGCCAGCGATGGGCCCCGCTCCTACGAGCAGTACTTC. Translated, it gives CASDGPRSYEQYF.

This clone turned up a few times. J is TRBJ1-2 and V is TRBV7-5; no check of the table's D call, TRBD1, against the DNA was made. TRBV7-5 is tagged as a pseudogene. The CDR3 is 15 residues long. In DNA, the CDR3 is TGTGCCAGAAGCTCCGGACAGGGGACGAACTATGGCTACACCTTC. This gives the protein CARSSGQGTNYGYTF.

The gene calls are TRBV30 and TRBJ2-5; 7 nucleotides line up with TRBD2. The CDR3 sequence is 15 residues long. The V gene end was trimmed by 2 bases and the J gene end by 4 bases; junction bases not matched to a gene: 10. Germline CDR1 is GTSNPN and CDR2 is SVGIG (reference sequence). As DNA, the CDR3 is TGTGCCTGGAGTTCGGGAGGCCCGGTGGTAGAGACCCAGTACTTC. It translates to CAWSSGGPVVETQYF. The whole variable domain, remainder taken from reference TRBV30 and TRBJ2-5, is SQTIHQWPATLVQPVGSPLSLECTVEGTSNPNLYWYRQAAGRGLQLLFYSVGIGQISSEVPQNLSASRPQDRQFILSSKKLLLSDSGFYLCAWSSGGPVVETQYFGPGTRLLVL.

This clone was observed a few times. CDR3 DNA: TGTGCCAGCAGTTCCGGGGCCAAAAACATTCAGTACTTC. Translating it yields CASSSGAKNIQYF. The chain has TRBV28 and TRBJ2-4; D is ambiguous. Trimming took off 4 bases at V and 1 base at J, with 5 bases between the two ends. This CDR3 has 13 amino acids. Germline values: CDR1 MDHEN, CDR2 SYDVKM.

The chain is built from TRBV27 and TRBJ2-7; 7 bases align to TRBD1. After removal of 4 bases from V and 0 bases from J, the junction contained 0 bases not matched to a gene. This CDR3 is 13 amino acids long. CDR1 and CDR2 from the germline V gene are MNHEY and SMNVEV (reference sequence). CDR3 amino acids: CASSYRGSYEQYF. DNA for the CDR3: TGTGCCAGCAGTTACAGGGGCTCCTACGAGCAGTACTTC.

The chain couples TRBV5-1 to TRBJ2-7; 13 bases line up with TRBD2. This CDR3 comprises 17 residues. V was clipped by 0 bases and J by 2 bases; unmatched bases: 5. CDR1 and CDR2 from the germline V gene are SGHRS and YFSETQ. CDR3 sequence: CASSLAGTSGATYEQYF. The CDR3 coding sequence is TGCGCCAGCAGCTTGGCCGGGACTAGCGGGGCGACCTACGAGCAGTACTTC.